The 10 T cell receptor beta chains below come from one sample, sequenced in a study of PD-1 blockade in classical Hodgkin lymphoma. Method: immunoSEQ multiplex PCR; TCRdb's copy keeps in-frame clones and lacks some. The table includes tens of thousands of clones, 88% detected once. Each patient experienced a relapse that followed autologous stem cell transplantation, and brentuximab vedotin exposure varied. Sequences were derived from peripheral blood mononuclear cells (PBMCs), sampled before the second cycle of nivolumab. Every receptor here comes from a human donor with classical Hodgkin lymphoma.

The rearrangement joins TRBV14 to TRBJ2-3; D uncertain. This CDR3 spans 12 amino acids. V lost 5 bases and J lost 0, with 3 bases in between. CDR1 is SGHDN, CDR2 FVKESK, per germline. CDR3 bases: TGTGCCAGCAGCTTCAGCACAGATACGCAGTATTTT. Protein product: CASSFSTDTQYF.

The genes are TRBV6-5 and TRBJ2-5, with 7 bases fitting TRBD1. J gave up 12 bases and V 0 bases, and 7 bases lay outside the gene matches. The CDR3 covers 13 residues. CDR1 and CDR2 (germline): MNHEY, SVGAGI. The CDR3 region is CASSYSQGVEEYF. For the CDR3, the DNA is TGTGCCAGCAGTTACTCGCAGGGGGTTGAGGAGTACTTC.

The chain combines TRBV19 with TRBJ1-1; D possibly corresponds to TRBD1 (6 bases). This CDR3 has 14 amino acids. The V gene lost 7 bases and the J gene lost 4 bases, with 16 bases spanning the gap. Germline V lookup: CDR1 LNHDA, CDR2 SQIVND (reference sequence). The CDR3 spells CASKLVQGITEAFF. The DNA of the CDR3 is TGTGCCAGTAAGTTGGTACAGGGAATCACTGAAGCTTTCTTT.

This rearrangement joins TRBV10-3 to TRBJ2-3; D is perhaps TRBD1 (5 bases). Trimming stripped 8 bases from V and 0 bases from J, with 12 bases between. Germline V CDR1 and CDR2: ENHRY, SYGVKD. The CDR3 totals 14 residues. The CDR3 nucleotides are TGTGCCATCGCAGGGTTCCCTAGCACAGATACGCAGTATTTT. Translation: CAIAGFPSTDTQYF.

The chain couples TRBV5-8 to TRBJ1-1; no firm D call. The CDR3 is made up of 14 amino acids. The germline CDR1 and CDR2 sequences are SGHTS and YDEGEE. The V and J ends lost 4 bases and 4 bases respectively, with 14 bases between them. The CDR3 spells CASSLPVRITEAFF. As DNA, the CDR3 is TGTGCCAGCAGCCTGCCGGTGAGGATCACTGAAGCTTTCTTT.

The CDR3 loop is CASSFLSSYEQYF. CDR3 DNA: TGTGCCAGCAGCTTCCTCTCCTCCTACGAGCAGTACTTC. The chain links TRBV5-6 to TRBJ2-7; the D is unclear. Per the germline V gene, CDR1 is SGHDT and CDR2 is YYEEEE. The V end was cut by 2 bases, the J end by 0 bases, with 6 bases between. The CDR3 runs 13 residues.

The chain is built from TRBV9 and TRBJ2-1, with no clear D. The CDR3 runs to 13 residues. Trimming shortened V by 0 bases and J by 4 bases, and 5 bases separated the two germline ends. In germline, CDR1 is SGDLS, CDR2 YYNGEE. CDR3 nucleotides: TGTGCCAGCAGCGTAGTTCCTTACAATGAGCAGTTCTTC. Protein sequence: CASSVVPYNEQFF.

The chain employs TRBV2 and TRBJ2-5; a weak D match, TRBD2 (7 bases). Between the trimmed V and J ends, which lost 6 bases and 4 bases, there was a span of 12 bases. The CDR3 totals 13 residues. The germline gives CDR1 SNHLY, CDR2 FYNNEI. CDR3 residues: CASSRGGGETQYF. CDR3 coding DNA: TGTGCCAGCAGCCGGGGAGGGGGAGAGACCCAGTACTTC. The full variable domain, in which reference TRBV2 and TRBJ2-5 provide the parts outside the CDR3, is EPEVTQTPSHQVTQMGQEVILRCVPISNHLYFYWYRQILGQKVEFLVSFYNNEISEKSEIFDDQFSVERPDGSNFTLKIRSTKLEDSAMYFCASSRGGGETQYFGPGTRLLVL.

The rearrangement uses TRBV7-9 and TRBJ2-5; 7 positions agree with TRBD1. The V gene end was trimmed by 1 base and the J gene end by 4 bases; junction bases not matched to a gene: 3. The germline gives CDR1 SEHNR, CDR2 FQNEAQ (reference sequence). The CDR3 runs 14 residues. The CDR3 loop is CASSLEAGGETQYF. The DNA of the CDR3 is TGTGCCAGCAGCTTAGAGGCAGGGGGAGAGACCCAGTACTTC.

The CDR3 loop is CASSYAGGLQTQYF. The CDR3 DNA reads TGTGCCAGCAGTTACGCGGGGGGGCTCCAAACGCAGTATTTT. The chain carries TRBV6-5 and TRBJ2-3; the match to TRBD2 covers 9 bases. Unmatched junction bases numbered 6, after V lost 2 bases and J lost 9 bases. Germline CDR1 and CDR2: MNHEY and SVGAGI. The CDR3 totals 14 residues.